This section outlines one TCR beta chain sequence together with its context. The sample comes from a study of blood T cell repertoires in COVID-19. The method was immunoSEQ multiplex PCR; TCRdb's version includes in-frame clones alone and lacks a portion of them. The repertoire has just over 150,000 clones, around 87% of them found once; the top ten carry 6.6%. Sequencing was carried out using PBMCs or T cells enriched from blood (not recorded which). The clonotype comes from a woman in her forties or fifties who had recovered from COVID-19.

The CDR3 DNA reads TGTGCCAGCAGCTCGACAGTTCTGGGTAGTGGCGAGCAGTACTTC. Translated, it gives CASSSTVLGSGEQYF. V usage is TRBV7-2 and J usage is TRBJ2-7, with a possible D match to TRBD1 (5 bases). Per the germline V gene, CDR1 is SGHTA and CDR2 is FQGNSA. The CDR3 sequence is 15 residues long. Trimming removed 4 bases from V and 6 bases from J, with 19 bases in between. The whole variable domain, filled in from reference TRBV7-2 and TRBJ2-7, reads GAGVSQSPSNKVTEKGKDVELRCDPISGHTALYWYRQSLGQGLEFLIYFQGNSAPDKSGLPSDRFSAERTGGSVSTLTIQRTQQEDSAVYLCASSSTVLGSGEQYFGPGTRLTVT.